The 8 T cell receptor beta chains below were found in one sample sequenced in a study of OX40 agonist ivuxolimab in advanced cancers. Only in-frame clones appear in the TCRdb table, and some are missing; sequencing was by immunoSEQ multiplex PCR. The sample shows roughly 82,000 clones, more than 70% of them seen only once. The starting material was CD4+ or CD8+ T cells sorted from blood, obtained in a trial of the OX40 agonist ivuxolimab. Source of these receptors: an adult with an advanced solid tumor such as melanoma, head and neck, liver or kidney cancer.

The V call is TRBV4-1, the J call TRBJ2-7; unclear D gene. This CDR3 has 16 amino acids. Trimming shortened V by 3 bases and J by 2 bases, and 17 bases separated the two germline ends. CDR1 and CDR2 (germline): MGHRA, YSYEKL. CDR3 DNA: TGCGCCAGCAGCCATCCCGGTGCTACGTCCCCCTACGAGCAGTACTTC. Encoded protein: CASSHPGATSPYEQYF.

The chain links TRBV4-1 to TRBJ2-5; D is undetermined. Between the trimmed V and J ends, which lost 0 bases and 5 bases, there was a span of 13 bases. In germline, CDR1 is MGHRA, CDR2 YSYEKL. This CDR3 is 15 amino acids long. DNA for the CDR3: TGCGCCAGCAGCCAAGAGCTCTCCCGGGCTGAGACCCAGTACTTC. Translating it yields CASSQELSRAETQYF.

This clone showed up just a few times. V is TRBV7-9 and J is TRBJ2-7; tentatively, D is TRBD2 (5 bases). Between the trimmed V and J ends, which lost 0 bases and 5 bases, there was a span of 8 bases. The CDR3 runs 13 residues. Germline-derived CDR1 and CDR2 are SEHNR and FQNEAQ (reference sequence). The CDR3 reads CASSLAGGHEQYF. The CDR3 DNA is TGTGCCAGCAGCTTAGCCGGCGGGCACGAGCAGTACTTC.

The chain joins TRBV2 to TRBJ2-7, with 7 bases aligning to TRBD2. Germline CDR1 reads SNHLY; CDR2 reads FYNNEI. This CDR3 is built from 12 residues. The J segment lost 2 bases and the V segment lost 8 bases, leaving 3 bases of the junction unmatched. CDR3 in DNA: TGTGCCAGCGGGGGGGTTACCTACGAGCAGTACTTC. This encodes CASGGVTYEQYF.

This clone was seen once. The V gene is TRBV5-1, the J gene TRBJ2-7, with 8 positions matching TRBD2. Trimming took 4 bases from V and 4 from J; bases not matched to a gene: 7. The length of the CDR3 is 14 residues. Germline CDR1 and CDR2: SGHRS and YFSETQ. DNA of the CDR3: TGCGCCAGCAGCGGAGGGACTAGTATGTACGAGCAGTACTTC. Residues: CASSGGTSMYEQYF.

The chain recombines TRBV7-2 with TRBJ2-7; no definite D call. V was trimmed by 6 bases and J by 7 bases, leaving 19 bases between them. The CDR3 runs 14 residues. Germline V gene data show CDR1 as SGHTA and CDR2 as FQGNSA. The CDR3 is CASRAQTSSSEQYF. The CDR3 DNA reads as TGTGCCAGCAGGGCACAGACGTCTTCTAGTGAGCAGTACTTC. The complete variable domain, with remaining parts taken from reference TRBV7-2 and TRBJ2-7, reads GAGVSQSPSNKVTEKGKDVELRCDPISGHTALYWYRQSLGQGLEFLIYFQGNSAPDKSGLPSDRFSAERTGGSVSTLTIQRTQQEDSAVYLCASRAQTSSSEQYFGPGTRLTVT.

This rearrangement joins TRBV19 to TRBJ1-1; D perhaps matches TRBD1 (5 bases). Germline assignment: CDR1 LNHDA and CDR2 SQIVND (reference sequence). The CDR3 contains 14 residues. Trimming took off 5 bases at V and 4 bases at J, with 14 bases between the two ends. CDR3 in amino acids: CASSFPGVSTEAFF. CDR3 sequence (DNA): TGTGCCAGTAGTTTTCCGGGGGTCAGCACTGAAGCTTTCTTT.

This chain's CDR3 is CASSQARLLYGYTF. In nucleotides, the CDR3 is TGCGCCAGCAGCCAAGCCAGACTTCTCTATGGCTACACCTTC. This chain joins TRBV4-3 and TRBJ1-2; D unresolved. The CDR3 runs to 14 residues. The germline CDR1 and CDR2 sequences are LGHNA and YSLEER. Trimming pared 1 base from V and 4 bases from J, leaving 10 bases between.